The 30 T cell receptor beta chains below were found in one sample sequenced in a study of blood T cell repertoires in COVID-19. Clones were read by immunoSEQ multiplex PCR, and TCRdb kept only the in-frame ones, dropping some. The data show approximately 220,000 clones, nearly 90% seen once. Sequencing used PBMCs or T cells enriched from blood (not recorded which). The receptors come from a man aged 25-45 years who had been exposed to COVID-19.

V and J are TRBV18 and TRBJ1-2; D gene ambiguous. This CDR3 spans 12 amino acids. Germline V gene sequence: CDR1 KGHSH, CDR2 LQKENI. Trimming shortened V by 3 bases and J by 6 bases, and 8 bases separated the two germline ends. The CDR3 DNA reads TGTGCCAGCTCACCCGTCGGGGATGGCTACACCTTC. As protein: CASSPVGDGYTF.

The table lists this clone with a count of one. J is TRBJ2-7 and V is TRBV21-1; the DNA was not compared with TRBD1, the D call given in the table. TRBV21-1 is a documented pseudogene. This CDR3 contains 23 residues. In DNA, the CDR3 is TGTGCCAGCAGCAATAACGGGGACCTCGAACCGGGACAGGGGGCTTGTAGCTCCTACGAGCAGTACTTC. Encoded protein: CASSNNGDLEPGQGACSSYEQYF.

This chain joins TRBV24-1 and TRBJ2-2; 9 bases are a match to TRBD1. CDR3 length equals 16 residues. The V and J ends lost 3 bases and 4 bases, in that order; junction bases with no gene match: 5. CDR1 is KGHDR and CDR2 is SFDVKD in the germline V gene. The CDR3 loop reads CATSDPGQGGTGELFF. The CDR3, as DNA: TGTGCCACCAGTGATCCGGGACAGGGTGGCACCGGGGAGCTGTTTTTT.

The chain employs TRBV5-8 and TRBJ2-3; weak D call: TRBD1 (6 bases). Germline-derived CDR1 and CDR2 are SGHTS and YDEGEE. The CDR3 has 15 residues. The ends were cut back, 7 bases at V and 5 bases at J, with 20 bases in the middle. The CDR3 is CASLMGRQGRDTQYF. As DNA, the CDR3 is TGTGCCAGCTTAATGGGGCGGCAGGGGAGAGATACGCAGTATTTT.

This chain connects TRBV9 to TRBJ2-2; 8 nucleotides agree with TRBD1. Per the germline V gene, CDR1 is SGDLS and CDR2 is YYNGEE. The V and J ends lost 4 bases and 1 base, in that order; junction bases with no gene match: 0. The CDR3 sequence is 14 residues long. The CDR3 protein is CASSTGGNTGELFF. The CDR3 DNA sequence: TGTGCCAGCAGCACAGGGGGGAACACCGGGGAGCTGTTTTTT. Using reference TRBV9 and TRBJ2-2 for the parts outside the CDR3, the full variable domain is DSGVTQTPKHLITATGQRVTLRCSPRSGDLSVYWYQQSLDQGLQFLIQYYNGEERAKGNILERFSAQQFPDLHSELNLSSLELGDSALYFCASSTGGNTGELFFGEGSRLTVL.

The chain employs TRBV19 and TRBJ1-5, with D unresolved. Germline CDR1 reads LNHDA; CDR2 reads SQIVND (reference sequence). This CDR3 has 14 amino acids. Between the trimmed V and J ends, which lost 6 bases and 5 bases, there was a span of 14 bases. This CDR3 reads CASRGFREDQPQHF. The CDR3 coding sequence is TGTGCCAGTAGAGGCTTTAGAGAGGATCAGCCCCAGCATTTT.

The genes are TRBV19 and TRBJ2-1, with D unclear. Looked up from germline, CDR1 is LNHDA and CDR2 is SQIVND (reference sequence). CDR3 length: 11 amino acids. V lost 4 bases and J lost 9, with 7 bases in between. CDR3 loop: CASSTSSEQFF. CDR3 bases: TGTGCCAGTAGTACCTCGAGTGAGCAGTTCTTC.

This clone counts as large. The rearrangement joins TRBV6-5 to TRBJ1-5; D unresolved. Germline CDR1 is MNHEY and CDR2 is SVGAGI. There are 15 residues in the CDR3. V dropped 0 bases and J dropped 5 bases, with 11 bases sitting between them. The CDR3 DNA is TGTGCCAGCAGTTACTCGGTAGGGCGGGATCAGCCCCAGCATTTT. It translates to CASSYSVGRDQPQHF.

This clone has ten or more counts. V and J are TRBV5-1 and TRBJ2-2; perhaps TRBD1 as D (6 bases). Germline V lookup: CDR1 SGHRS, CDR2 YFSETQ. Trimming removed 2 bases from V and 3 bases from J, with 14 bases in between. The CDR3 covers 16 residues. CDR3 nucleotide sequence: TGCGCCAGCAGCTTCTATCAGAGGACAGACACCGGGGAGCTGTTTTTT. This codes for CASSFYQRTDTGELFF.

The chain uses TRBV4-3 and TRBJ2-1; D is possibly TRBD2 (6 bases). V lost 1 base, J lost 3 bases, and 10 bases lay in between. CDR1 and CDR2 (germline): LGHNA, YSLEER. CDR3 length equals 15 residues. The chain's CDR3 is CASSQGRGSYNEQFF. CDR3 nucleotide sequence: TGCGCCAGCAGCCAAGGGCGGGGTAGCTACAATGAGCAGTTCTTC.

The chain is built from TRBV19 and TRBJ1-5, with 9 bases identical to TRBD1. The V gene's germline CDR1 is LNHDA and CDR2 SQIVND (reference sequence). The CDR3 has 15 amino acids. After removal of 1 base from V and 6 bases from J, the junction contained 4 bases not matched to a gene. The CDR3 protein is CASSIGGTGSQPQHF. The CDR3, as DNA: TGTGCCAGTAGTATAGGGGGGACAGGGAGTCAGCCCCAGCATTTT. Full variable domain (missing parts from reference TRBV19 and TRBJ1-5): DGGITQSPKYLFRKEGQNVTLSCEQNLNHDAMYWYRQDPGQGLRLIYYSQIVNDFQKGDIAEGYSVSREKKESFPLTVTSAQKNPTAFYLCASSIGGTGSQPQHFGDGTRLSIL.

The gene calls are TRBV19 and TRBJ2-2; 9 nucleotides line up with TRBD1. Germline CDR1 reads LNHDA; CDR2 reads SQIVND (reference sequence). The CDR3 consists of 18 residues. With V trimmed by 7 bases and J by 0 bases, 12 bases remained unmatched. The CDR3 loop reads CASIRRTGANSNTGELFF. Here the CDR3 DNA reads TGTGCCAGTATAAGAAGGACAGGGGCCAATTCGAACACCGGGGAGCTGTTTTTT.

The J gene is TRBJ2-2, the V gene TRBV5-1; no clear D. This CDR3 is built from 15 residues. Trimming shortened V by 6 bases and J by 7 bases, and 19 bases separated the two germline ends. Looked up from germline, CDR1 is SGHRS and CDR2 is YFSETQ. The CDR3 coding sequence is TGCGCCAGCACCCGCAGAGAAGAACGGGTCGGGGAGCTGTTTTTT. As protein: CASTRREERVGELFF.

V gene TRBV6-4 combines with J gene TRBJ2-1, with 13 bases matching TRBD2. Germline CDR1 and CDR2: MRHNA and SNTAGT. Germline trimming cut 3 bases from V and 9 bases from J; bases unmatched to any gene: 5. This CDR3 is built from 15 residues. The CDR3 DNA reads TGTGCCAGCAGTGAACTAGCGGGGGGGCCCGGTGAGCAGTTCTTC. Protein product: CASSELAGGPGEQFF.

This chain connects TRBV14 to TRBJ1-2; no firm D call. This CDR3 has 15 residues. Trimming took off 6 bases at V and 4 bases at J, with 18 bases between the two ends. Germline values: CDR1 SGHDN, CDR2 FVKESK. The CDR3 DNA sequence: TGTGCCAGCAGTTTCGTCGGGAAAGAGACCTATGGCTACACCTTC. This codes for CASSFVGKETYGYTF.

This chain uses TRBV5-5 with TRBJ1-1; no clear D gene. CDR3 length: 15 amino acids. Germline V gives CDR1 SGHKS, CDR2 YYEKEE (reference sequence). Trimming shortened V by 2 bases and J by 2 bases, and 13 bases separated the two germline ends. CDR3 region: CASSFLTPGNTEAFF. The CDR3 DNA sequence: TGTGCCAGCAGCTTTCTTACCCCGGGAAACACTGAAGCTTTCTTT.

The genes are TRBV19 and TRBJ2-2, with TRBD1 identical over 12 bases. With V trimmed by 5 bases and J by 6 bases, 7 bases remained unmatched. CDR3 size: 16 residues. Looked up from germline, CDR1 is LNHDA and CDR2 is SQIVND (reference sequence). The CDR3 spells CASSERDRGLAGELFF. The CDR3 nucleotides read TGTGCCAGTAGTGAACGGGACAGGGGGCTGGCCGGGGAGCTGTTTTTT.

The chain employs TRBV19 and TRBJ2-7, with TRBD2 matching over 7 bases. The CDR3 is 14 residues long. V was clipped by 0 bases and J by 7 bases; unmatched bases: 6. CDR1 is LNHDA, CDR2 SQIVND, per germline (reference sequence). CDR3 nucleotides: TGTGCCAGTAGTATAGATCTGTTCGGGGGGGAGCAGTACTTC. The encoded protein is CASSIDLFGGEQYF. Together with reference TRBV19 and TRBJ2-7, the CDR3 gives the full variable domain: DGGITQSPKYLFRKEGQNVTLSCEQNLNHDAMYWYRQDPGQGLRLIYYSQIVNDFQKGDIAEGYSVSREKKESFPLTVTSAQKNPTAFYLCASSIDLFGGEQYFGPGTRLTVT.

This chain joins TRBV15 and TRBJ2-2, with a weak D call TRBD2 (5 bases). Trimming left V 2 bases short and J 8 bases short, with 18 bases between. This CDR3 has 16 residues. The germline CDR1 and CDR2 sequences are LNHNV and YYDKDF (reference sequence). CDR3 coding DNA: TGTGCCACCAGCAGATCGACATCCAGAGGCGGGGGGGAGCTGTTTTTT. This codes for CATSRSTSRGGGELFF.

The V call is TRBV5-6, the J call TRBJ2-6; D is uncertain. This CDR3 spans 14 amino acids. From germline, CDR1 is SGHDT and CDR2 YYEEEE. V was shortened by 4 bases and J by 4 bases, with 9 bases between the two germline ends. CDR3 sequence reads: CASSVLFGANVLTF. The CDR3 DNA is TGTGCCAGCAGCGTATTGTTCGGGGCCAACGTCCTGACTTTC.

This chain uses TRBV14 with TRBJ1-2; 8 bases line up with TRBD1. Trimming cost V 4 bases and J 4 bases; bases outside gene matches: 8. This CDR3 contains 15 residues. Germline V CDR1 and CDR2: SGHDN, FVKESK. CDR3 residues: CASSPFQGAAYGYTF. The DNA of the CDR3 is TGTGCCAGCAGCCCCTTCCAGGGGGCAGCCTATGGCTACACCTTC.

The V call is TRBV7-2, the J call TRBJ1-2; TRBD1 aligns across 8 bases. The CDR3 has 17 residues. CDR1 and CDR2 from the germline V gene are SGHTA and FQGNSA. V trimming: 3 bases; J trimming: 4 bases; junction bases outside the gene matches: 13. The CDR3 nucleotides are TGTGCCAGCAGCTTGGGACAGGCAGGGGGTTCGAGCTATGGCTACACCTTC. This translates into CASSLGQAGGSSYGYTF.

The V and J genes are TRBV14 and TRBJ2-3; 11 nucleotides line up with TRBD2. This CDR3 has 14 residues. The germline gives CDR1 SGHDN, CDR2 FVKESK. Trimming took 6 bases from V and 1 from J; bases not matched to a gene: 0. CDR3 protein: CASRTSGGTDTQYF. The CDR3 bases are TGTGCCAGCAGGACTAGCGGGGGCACAGATACGCAGTATTTT.

This chain connects TRBV21-1 to TRBJ1-4. TRBV21-1 is an annotated pseudogene. The CDR3 runs 16 residues. The CDR3 region is CASSETYSSTNEKLFF. The CDR3 bases are TGTGCCAGCAGCGAAACCTATAGTTCAACTAATGAAAAACTGTTTTTT.

The V gene is TRBV6-2 or TRBV6-3, the J gene TRBJ2-7; D remains ambiguous. This CDR3 comprises 12 residues. Germline V gene data show CDR1 as MNHEY and CDR2 as SVGEGT. V lost 5 bases, J lost 7 bases, and 12 bases lay in between. CDR3 in amino acids: CASSITLREQYF. The CDR3 nucleotides are TGTGCCAGCAGTATAACTCTACGGGAGCAGTACTTC.

This clone was detected only a few times. The chain combines TRBV4-2 with TRBJ1-2, with D unresolved. V was trimmed by 3 bases and J by 1 base, leaving 12 bases between them. Looked up from germline, CDR1 is LGHNA and CDR2 is YNFKEQ. The CDR3 is 15 amino acids. CDR3 nucleotides: TGTGCCAGCAGCCAGACTTACGACCTTAACTATGGCTACACCTTC. Its translation: CASSQTYDLNYGYTF.

This clone was seen once. The J gene is TRBJ2-3, the V gene TRBV12-3 or TRBV12-4; D remains ambiguous. V was shortened by 6 bases and J by 6 bases, with 10 bases between the two germline ends. This CDR3 has 12 amino acids. The CDR3 DNA reads as TGTGCCAGCAGCCCGTATGTGGATACGCAGTATTTT. Amino acids: CASSPYVDTQYF.

This clone was recorded a few times. This chain connects TRBV9 to TRBJ1-1; 7 positions match TRBD1. V shed 4 bases, J shed 7 bases, and the junction held 4 bases outside the gene matches. CDR3 length equals 12 residues. Germline CDR1 is SGDLS and CDR2 is YYNGEE. The chain's CDR3 is CASSIRQGEAFF. In DNA form, the CDR3 reads TGTGCCAGCAGCATAAGACAGGGTGAAGCTTTCTTT.

This clone was detected once. This rearrangement joins TRBV25-1 to TRBJ2-7, with 7 bases aligning to TRBD2. The CDR3 runs to 14 residues. V shed 6 bases, J shed 0 bases, and the junction held 5 bases outside the gene matches. Germline CDR1 reads MGHDK; CDR2 reads SYGVNS. As DNA, the CDR3 is TGTGCCAGCAGACGGGGGGACTACTCCTACGAGCAGTACTTC. Translating gives CASRRGDYSYEQYF.

The chain links TRBV3-1 (or the pseudogene TRBV3-2) to TRBJ2-1; D remains unclear. V lost 6 bases and J 3 bases, leaving 12 bases between the germline ends. The CDR3 spans 14 residues. Germline V lookup: CDR1 LGHDT, CDR2 YNNKEL (reference sequence). CDR3 loop: CASRISQYYNEQFF. For the CDR3, the DNA is TGTGCCAGCAGAATAAGTCAGTACTACAATGAGCAGTTCTTC.